This TCR beta chain was observed in a study of T cell changes during pregnancy in multiple sclerosis. Profiling relied on immunoSEQ multiplex PCR, and the TCRdb table lists in-frame clones only, not all of them. The table lists tens of thousands of clones, just over 90% of them singletons. Germline CDR1 reads SEHNR; CDR2 reads FQNEAQ (reference sequence). V was trimmed by 7 bases and J by 3 bases, leaving 19 bases between them. There are 15 residues in the CDR3. The genes are TRBV7-9 and TRBJ2-7, with D perhaps matching TRBD1 (5 bases). Material: peripheral blood, obtained in the third trimester of pregnancy. This clonotype was sampled from a female donor with multiple sclerosis, enrolled in a pregnancy study. The CDR3: CASTDAIGANYEQYF. In nucleotides, the CDR3 is TGTGCCAGCACCGACGCCATAGGGGCTAACTACGAGCAGTACTTC.